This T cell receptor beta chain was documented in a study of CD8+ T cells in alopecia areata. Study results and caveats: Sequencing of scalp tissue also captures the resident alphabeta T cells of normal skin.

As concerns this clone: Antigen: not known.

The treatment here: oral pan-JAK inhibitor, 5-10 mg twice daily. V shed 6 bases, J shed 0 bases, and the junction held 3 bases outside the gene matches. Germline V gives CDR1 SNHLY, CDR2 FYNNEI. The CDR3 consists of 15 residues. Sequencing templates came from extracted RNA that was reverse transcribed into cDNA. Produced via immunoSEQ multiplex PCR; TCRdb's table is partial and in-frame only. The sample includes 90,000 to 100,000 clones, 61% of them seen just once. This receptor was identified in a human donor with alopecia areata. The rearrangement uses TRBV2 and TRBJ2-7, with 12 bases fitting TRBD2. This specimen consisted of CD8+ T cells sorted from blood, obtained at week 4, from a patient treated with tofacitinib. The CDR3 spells CASRTSGRSSYEQYF. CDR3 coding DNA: TGTGCCAGCAGAACTAGCGGGAGGAGCTCCTACGAGCAGTACTTC.